This record covers a single T cell receptor beta chain. What this receptor recognizes is not known. No much larger clone exists at a distance of one base, and base qualities are not known. TCR CDR3 regions were amplified from genomic DNA by multiplex PCR using the deep immunoSEQ assay. Genomic DNA extracted from each cell subset was distributed evenly over all wells of several immunoSEQ 96-well plates, and each plate served as one replicate. For sorted subsets, about 220 ng of genomic DNA, equivalent to roughly 30,000 T cell genomes, went into each replicate PCR. The purified libraries were quantified using a Qubit 3.0 fluorometer, sized with a Bioanalyzer 2100, and then quantified again using the KAPA Library Quantification kit. Each immunoSEQ 96-well plate was sequenced on its own single-read 150-cycle Illumina NextSeq 550 flow cell. On the authors' methods: Because only junctional sequences without quality scores were contained in the immunoSEQ output, filtering matching that applied to full-length reads could not be performed. Sequences were annotated with PyIR, a Python wrapper for IgBLAST v1.9, using IMGT germline references to assign V/J genes and CDR3. Reads were filtered out if the reads had weak V/J assignments (E-value above 1e-6), no CDR3, stop codons, out-of-frame junctions, or ambiguous translated residues. A V3J clonotype was defined by an identical inferred V gene, J gene, and CDR3 amino acid sequence. To compute the percentage overlap between repertoires, the number of shared unique clonotypes was divided by the size of the smaller repertoire. RTK rarefaction, the Chao1 estimator, and Recon v2.1 estimates of unobserved clonotypes were used to assess repertoire richness. Generation probabilities were computed with OLGA for all TCRbeta clonotypes obtained by the gDNA method from a handful of donors. The table was pulled from immuneACCESS by TCRdb, which kept in-frame rearrangements only. Such tables lose some clones; where checked, under half of the loss comes from unresolved V genes, and the rest has no known cause. The D gene and trimming were derived from the DNA, and the V and J assignments and clone size from that table. The sample table records about 2.4 million clones; roughly 92% of these occur just once. Of the sample, roughly 0.15% falls within the top ten clones.

CDR3 length: 15 amino acids, cysteine to phenylalanine. Only the CDR3 portion is preserved as DNA: 45 bases, with reading frame beginning at the first base. V has 7 bases trimmed and J has 4 bases trimmed; junction bases matching no gene number 11. CDR1 is given as MNHNY and CDR2 as SVGAGI, both from the germline V gene (reference sequence). This sample was included in a study of shared clonotypes between healthy human individuals (dated by TCRdb to about 2020). Study-wide context: The cohort comprised a couple of women and a few men aged 18 to 49 years. Per donor, leukapheresis produced somewhere between about 0.94 and 9 billion PBMCs. To increase sequencing depth and limit assay-specific biases, TCR repertoire library preparation and sequencing were carried out by different laboratories using diverse techniques. For each donor, CD4 naive and CD4 memory were each given three plates, CD8 naive was given two plates, and CD8 memory was given one plate. Blood TCR repertoires of roughly 5 healthy adults were deeply sequenced to estimate repertoire size and the extent of clonotype sharing between individuals.

Healthy HIV-negative adults with no recently reported acute infections or vaccinations were included as donors. Every donor was a Caucasian adult residing in Nashville, Tennessee, USA. Magnetic negative selection was used to enrich CD4+ T cells, after which naive cells were positively selected on CD45RA and the negative fraction became the memory subset. Blood was obtained by leukapheresis, after which PBMCs were separated by Ficoll-Histopaque density gradient centrifugation and cryopreserved in liquid nitrogen vapor phase. Analytical flow cytometry was used to check the purity and quantity of every magnetically sorted T cell population. From each sorted fraction, genomic DNA was isolated and quantified by UV absorbance on a Nanodrop 2000c. Broad study findings and their caveats: The genetic and exposure-history diversity represented was limited by the small number of donors. Even with the large sequencing depth, rarefaction of the sorted-subset datasets indicated that sequencing was incomplete. Based on pairwise subsampling, the degree of clonotype sharing among donors was expected to be affected by sequencing depth. Larger estimated clonotype richness was generally found for naive subsets than for memory subsets. Compared with non-shared clonotypes, the clonotypes found in all four sorted-subset donors had higher generation probabilities. Sharing across a few donors was observed for approximately 5% of naive CD4, about 3.2% of naive CD8, 2% to 2.5% of memory CD4, and around 0.42% of memory CD8 clonotypes. Sampling was limited to blood, and TCR repertoires in tissue likely differ from TCR repertoires in blood.

The TCR comes from a man between 18 and 35 years old in good health. The sequenced material came from naive CD4+ T cells sorted from blood. The cell subset or site label of this sample denotes: CD45RA+ positively selected. Recombination linked TRBV6-6 to TRBJ2-5; 8 junctional bases match TRBD1. Here the CDR3 is given as CASNGQGLGGETQYF. The nucleotide sequence reads as follows: TGTGCCAGCAATGGACAGGGCTTGGGGGGAGAGACCCAGTACTTC.